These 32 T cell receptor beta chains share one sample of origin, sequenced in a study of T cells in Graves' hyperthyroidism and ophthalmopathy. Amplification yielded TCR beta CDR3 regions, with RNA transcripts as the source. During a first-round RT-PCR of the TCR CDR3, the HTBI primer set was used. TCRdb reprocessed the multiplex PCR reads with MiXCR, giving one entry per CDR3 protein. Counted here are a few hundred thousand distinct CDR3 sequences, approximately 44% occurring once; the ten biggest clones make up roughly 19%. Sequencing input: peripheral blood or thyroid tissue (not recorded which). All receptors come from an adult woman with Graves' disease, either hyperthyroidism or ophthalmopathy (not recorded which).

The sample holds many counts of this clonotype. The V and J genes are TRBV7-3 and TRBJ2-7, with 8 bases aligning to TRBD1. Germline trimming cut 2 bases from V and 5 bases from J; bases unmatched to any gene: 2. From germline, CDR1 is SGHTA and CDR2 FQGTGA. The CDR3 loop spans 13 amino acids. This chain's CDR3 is CASSLVRGHEQYF. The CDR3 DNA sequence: TGTGCCAGCAGCTTAGTCAGGGGGCACGAGCAGTACTTC. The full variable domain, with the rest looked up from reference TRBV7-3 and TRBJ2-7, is GAGVSQTPSNKVTEKGKYVELRCDPISGHTALYWYRQSLGQGPEFLIYFQGTGAADDSGLPNDRFFAVRPEGSVSTLKIQRTERGDSAVYLCASSLVRGHEQYFGPGTRLTVT.

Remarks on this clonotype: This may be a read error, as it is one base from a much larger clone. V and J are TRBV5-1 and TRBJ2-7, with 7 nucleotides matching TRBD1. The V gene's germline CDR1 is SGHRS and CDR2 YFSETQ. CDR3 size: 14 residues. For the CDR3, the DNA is TGTGCCAGCAGCTATTTCGACAGGGCCTACGAGCATTACTTC. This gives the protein CASSYFDRAYEHYF.

Here the CDR3 reads CASSRRMGQGYEQYF. The CDR3 coding sequence is TGTGCCAGCAGCCGGCGGATGGGGCAAGGCTACGAGCAGTACTTC. The chain recombines TRBV13 with TRBJ2-7; D is possibly TRBD1 (5 bases). CDR3 size: 15 residues. Looked up from germline, CDR1 is PRHDT and CDR2 is FYEKMQ (reference sequence). Trimming took off 5 bases at V and 3 bases at J, with 17 bases between the two ends.

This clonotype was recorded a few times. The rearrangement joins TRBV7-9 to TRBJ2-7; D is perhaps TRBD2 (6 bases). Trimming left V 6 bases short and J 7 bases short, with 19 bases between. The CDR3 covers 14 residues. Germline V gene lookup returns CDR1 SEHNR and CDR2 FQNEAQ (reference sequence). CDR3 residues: CASSTGTLTGEQYF. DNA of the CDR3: TGTGCCAGCAGTACCGGGACTCTTACGGGGGAGCAGTACTTC.

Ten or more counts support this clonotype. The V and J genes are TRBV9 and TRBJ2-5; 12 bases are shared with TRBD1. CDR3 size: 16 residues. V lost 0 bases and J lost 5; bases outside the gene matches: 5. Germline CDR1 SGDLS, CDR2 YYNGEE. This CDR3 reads CASSVGGTGGMETQYF. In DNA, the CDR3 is TGTGCCAGCAGCGTAGGGGGGACAGGGGGCATGGAGACCCAGTACTTC. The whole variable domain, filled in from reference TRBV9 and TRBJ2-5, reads DSGVTQTPKHLITATGQRVTLRCSPRSGDLSVYWYQQSLDQGLQFLIQYYNGEERAKGNILERFSAQQFPDLHSELNLSSLELGDSALYFCASSVGGTGGMETQYFGPGTRLLVL.

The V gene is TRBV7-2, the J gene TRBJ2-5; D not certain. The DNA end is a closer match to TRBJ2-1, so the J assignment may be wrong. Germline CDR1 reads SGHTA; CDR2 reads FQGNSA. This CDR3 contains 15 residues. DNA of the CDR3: TGTGCCAGCAGCCGCTCCTACCTCGTTAGTGATGAGCAGTTCTTC. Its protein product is CASSRSYLVSDEQFF.

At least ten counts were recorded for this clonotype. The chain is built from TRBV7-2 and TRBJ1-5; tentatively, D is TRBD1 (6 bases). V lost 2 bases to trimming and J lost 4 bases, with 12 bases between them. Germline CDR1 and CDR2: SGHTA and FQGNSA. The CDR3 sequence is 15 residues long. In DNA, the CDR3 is TGTGCCAGCAGCTTAAACGGGGGCGTGAATCAGCCCCAGCATTTT. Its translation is CASSLNGGVNQPQHF.

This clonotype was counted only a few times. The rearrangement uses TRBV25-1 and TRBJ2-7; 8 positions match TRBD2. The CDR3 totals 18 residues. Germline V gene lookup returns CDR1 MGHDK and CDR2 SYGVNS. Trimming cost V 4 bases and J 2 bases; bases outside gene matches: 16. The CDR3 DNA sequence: TGTGCCAGCAGTGTTTCAGGGGCCCTAGCGGGCTCCACCTACGAGCAGTACTTC. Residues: CASSVSGALAGSTYEQYF.

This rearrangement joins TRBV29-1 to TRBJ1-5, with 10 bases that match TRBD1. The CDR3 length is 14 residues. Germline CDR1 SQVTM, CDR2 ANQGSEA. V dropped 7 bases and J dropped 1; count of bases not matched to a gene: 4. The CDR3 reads CSASGQGSNQPQHF. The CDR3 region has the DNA TGCAGCGCCTCGGGACAGGGGAGCAATCAGCCCCAGCATTTT.

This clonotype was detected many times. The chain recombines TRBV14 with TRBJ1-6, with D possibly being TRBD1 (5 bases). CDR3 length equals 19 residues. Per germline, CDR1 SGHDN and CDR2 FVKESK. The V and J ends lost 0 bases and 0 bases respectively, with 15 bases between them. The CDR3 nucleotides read TGTGCCAGCAGCCAAGAACCGAGACAGCCTAGCTCCTATAATTCACCCCTCCACTTT. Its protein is CASSQEPRQPSSYNSPLHF.

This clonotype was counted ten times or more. Written as DNA, the CDR3 is TGCAGTGCTAGACACCCCGACAGCGAAGCTTTCTTT. It codes for CSARHPDSEAFF. The genes are TRBV20-1 and TRBJ1-1, with a tentative D call TRBD1 (5 bases). CDR1 and CDR2 (germline): DFQATT, SNEGSKA (reference sequence). The CDR3 sequence is 12 residues long. Trimming took off 2 bases at V and 8 bases at J, with 12 bases between the two ends.

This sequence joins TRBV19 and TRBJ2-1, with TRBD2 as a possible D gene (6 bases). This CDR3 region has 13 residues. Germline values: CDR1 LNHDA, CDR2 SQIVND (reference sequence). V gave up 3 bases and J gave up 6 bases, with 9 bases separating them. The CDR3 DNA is TGTGCCAGTAGTATTGCCGGGAGCAATGAGCAGTTCTTC. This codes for CASSIAGSNEQFF.

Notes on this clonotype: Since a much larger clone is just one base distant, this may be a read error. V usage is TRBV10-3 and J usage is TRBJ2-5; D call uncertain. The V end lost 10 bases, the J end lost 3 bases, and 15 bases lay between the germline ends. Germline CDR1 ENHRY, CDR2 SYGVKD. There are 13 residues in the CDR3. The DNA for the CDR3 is TGTGCCAGCTCACCATCGGCAGAAGAGACCCAGTACTTC. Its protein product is CASSPSAEETQYF.

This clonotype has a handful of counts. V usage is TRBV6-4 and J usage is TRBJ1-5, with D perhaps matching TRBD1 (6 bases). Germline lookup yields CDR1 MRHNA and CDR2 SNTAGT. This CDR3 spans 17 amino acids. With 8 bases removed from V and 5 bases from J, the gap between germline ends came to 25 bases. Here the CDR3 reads CASSPEGGRIGHQPQHF. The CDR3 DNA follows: TGTGCCAGCTCACCCGAGGGGGGCAGGATAGGGCATCAGCCCCAGCATTTT.

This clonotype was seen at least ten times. For the CDR3, the DNA is TGCAGTGCTCCTCGCCCCGGGCCCCGTATACCCTACGAGCAGTACTTC. It translates to CSAPRPGPRIPYEQYF. The rearrangement uses TRBV20-1 and TRBJ2-7; no definite D call. Germline values: CDR1 DFQATT, CDR2 SNEGSKA (reference sequence). V lost 5 bases to trimming and J lost 2 bases, with 22 bases between them. This CDR3 is built from 16 residues.

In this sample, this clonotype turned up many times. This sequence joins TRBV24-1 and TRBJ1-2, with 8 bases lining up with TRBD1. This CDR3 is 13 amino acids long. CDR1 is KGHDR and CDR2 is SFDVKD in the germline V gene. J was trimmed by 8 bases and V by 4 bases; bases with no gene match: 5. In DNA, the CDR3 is TGTGCCACCAGTGAGTCCAGGGGGCAAGGCTACACCTTC. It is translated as CATSESRGQGYTF.

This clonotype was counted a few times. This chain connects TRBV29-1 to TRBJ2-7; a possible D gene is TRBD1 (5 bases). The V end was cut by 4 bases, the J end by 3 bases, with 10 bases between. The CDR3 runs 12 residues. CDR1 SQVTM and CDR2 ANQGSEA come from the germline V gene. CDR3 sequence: CSVVGPDYEQYF. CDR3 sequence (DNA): TGCAGCGTTGTGGGGCCGGACTACGAGCAGTACTTC.

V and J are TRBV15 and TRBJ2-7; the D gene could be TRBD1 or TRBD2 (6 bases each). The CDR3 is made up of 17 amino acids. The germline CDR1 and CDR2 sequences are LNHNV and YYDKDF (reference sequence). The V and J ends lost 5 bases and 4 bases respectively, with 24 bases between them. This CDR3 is CATSGGGRTAIQYEQYF. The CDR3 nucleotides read TGTGCCACCAGCGGAGGGGGAAGGACAGCTATTCAATACGAGCAGTACTTC. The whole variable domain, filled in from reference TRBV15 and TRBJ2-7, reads DAMVIQNPRYQVTQFGKPVTLSCSQTLNHNVMYWYQQKSSQAPKLLFHYYDKDFNNEADTPDNFQSRRPNTSFCFLDIRSPGLGDTAMYLCATSGGGRTAIQYEQYFGPGTRLTVT.

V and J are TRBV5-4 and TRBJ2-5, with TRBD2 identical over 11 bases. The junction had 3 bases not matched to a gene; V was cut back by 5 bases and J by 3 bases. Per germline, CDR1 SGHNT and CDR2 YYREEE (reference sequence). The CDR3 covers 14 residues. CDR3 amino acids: CASSPTSGKETQYF. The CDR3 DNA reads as TGTGCCAGCAGTCCGACTAGCGGGAAAGAGACCCAGTACTTC.

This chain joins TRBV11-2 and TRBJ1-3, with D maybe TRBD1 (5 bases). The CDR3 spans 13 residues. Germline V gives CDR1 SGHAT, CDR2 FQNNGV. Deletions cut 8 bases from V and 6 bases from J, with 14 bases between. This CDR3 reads CASGRQNENTIYF. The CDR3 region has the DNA TGTGCCAGCGGCAGACAGAATGAAAACACCATATATTTT.

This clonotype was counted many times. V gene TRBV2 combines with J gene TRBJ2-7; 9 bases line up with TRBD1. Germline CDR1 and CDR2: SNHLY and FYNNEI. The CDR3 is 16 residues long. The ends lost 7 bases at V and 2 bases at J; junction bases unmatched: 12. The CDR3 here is CASTSHGDRETYEQYF. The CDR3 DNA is TGTGCCAGCACCAGCCACGGGGACAGGGAAACCTACGAGCAGTACTTC. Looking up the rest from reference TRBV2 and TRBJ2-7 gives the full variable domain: EPEVTQTPSHQVTQMGQEVILRCVPISNHLYFYWYRQILGQKVEFLVSFYNNEISEKSEIFDDQFSVERPDGSNFTLKIRSTKLEDSAMYFCASTSHGDRETYEQYFGPGTRLTVT.

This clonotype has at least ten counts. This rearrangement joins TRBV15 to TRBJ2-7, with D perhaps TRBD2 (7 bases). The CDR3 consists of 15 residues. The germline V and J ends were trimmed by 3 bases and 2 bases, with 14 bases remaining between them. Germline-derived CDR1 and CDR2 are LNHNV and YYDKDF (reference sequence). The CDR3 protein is CATSSGGRDTYEQYF. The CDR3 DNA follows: TGTGCCACCAGCAGCGGGGGGCGGGACACCTACGAGCAGTACTTC.

CDR3 bases: TGTGCCAGCAGTGAACAGGGCCTGGCTGGGGCCAACGTCCTGACTTTC. It is translated as CASSEQGLAGANVLTF. The chain employs TRBV2 and TRBJ2-6; possible D gene TRBD1, 5 bases. V lost 2 bases to trimming and J lost 2 bases, with 10 bases between them. Germline CDR1 SNHLY, CDR2 FYNNEI. This CDR3 has 16 residues.

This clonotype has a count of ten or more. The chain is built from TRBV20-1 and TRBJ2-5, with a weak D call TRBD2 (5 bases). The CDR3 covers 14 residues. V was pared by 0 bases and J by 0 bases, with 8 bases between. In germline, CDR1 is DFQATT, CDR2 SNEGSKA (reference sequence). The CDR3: CSARDTGNQETQYF. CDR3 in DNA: TGCAGTGCTAGAGATACGGGGAACCAAGAGACCCAGTACTTC.

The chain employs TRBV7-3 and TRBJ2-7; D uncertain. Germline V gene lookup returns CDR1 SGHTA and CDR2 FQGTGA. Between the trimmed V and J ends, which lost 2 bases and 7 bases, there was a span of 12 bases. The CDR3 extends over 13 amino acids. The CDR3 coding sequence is TGTGCCAGCAGCTTAGGTTCGACCGGGGAGCAGTACTTC. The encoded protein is CASSLGSTGEQYF.

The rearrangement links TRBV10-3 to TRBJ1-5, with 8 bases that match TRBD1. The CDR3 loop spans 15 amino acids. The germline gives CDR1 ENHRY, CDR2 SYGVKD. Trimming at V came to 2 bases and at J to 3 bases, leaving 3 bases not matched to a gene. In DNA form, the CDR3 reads TGTGCCATCAGTGAGCAGGGGGCAGACAATCAGCCCCAGCATTTT. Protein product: CAISEQGADNQPQHF.

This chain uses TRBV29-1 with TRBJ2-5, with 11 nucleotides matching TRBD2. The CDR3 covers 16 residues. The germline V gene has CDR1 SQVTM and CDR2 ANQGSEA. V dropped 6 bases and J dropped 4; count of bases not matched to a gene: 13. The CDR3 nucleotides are TGCAGCGTCGATCTAGCGGGAGGACTTCCAGGAGAGACCCAGTACTTC. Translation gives CSVDLAGGLPGETQYF.

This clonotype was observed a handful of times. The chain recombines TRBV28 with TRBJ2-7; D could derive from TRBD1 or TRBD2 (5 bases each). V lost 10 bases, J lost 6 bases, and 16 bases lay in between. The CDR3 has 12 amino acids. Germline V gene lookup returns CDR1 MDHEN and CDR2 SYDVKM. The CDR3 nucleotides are TGTGCCACCTTGGGGCCTGGGAGCGAGCAGTACTTC. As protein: CATLGPGSEQYF.

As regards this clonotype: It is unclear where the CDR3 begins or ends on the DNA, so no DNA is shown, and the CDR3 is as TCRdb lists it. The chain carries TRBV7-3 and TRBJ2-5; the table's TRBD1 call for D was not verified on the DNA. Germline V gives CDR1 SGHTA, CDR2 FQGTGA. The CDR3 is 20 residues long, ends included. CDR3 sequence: CASSFYICSVDIRSLETQYF.

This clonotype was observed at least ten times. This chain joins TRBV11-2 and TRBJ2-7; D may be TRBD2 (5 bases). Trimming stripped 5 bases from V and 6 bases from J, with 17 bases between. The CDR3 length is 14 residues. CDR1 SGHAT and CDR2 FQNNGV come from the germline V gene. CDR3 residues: CASSLRASAGEQYF. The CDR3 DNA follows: TGTGCCAGCAGCCTAAGGGCCTCCGCGGGCGAGCAGTACTTC. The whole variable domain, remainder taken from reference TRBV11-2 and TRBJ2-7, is EAGVAQSPRYKIIEKRQSVAFWCNPISGHATLYWYQQILGQGPKLLIQFQNNGVVDDSQLPKDRFSAERLKGVDSTLKIQPAKLEDSAVYLCASSLRASAGEQYFGPGTRLTVT.

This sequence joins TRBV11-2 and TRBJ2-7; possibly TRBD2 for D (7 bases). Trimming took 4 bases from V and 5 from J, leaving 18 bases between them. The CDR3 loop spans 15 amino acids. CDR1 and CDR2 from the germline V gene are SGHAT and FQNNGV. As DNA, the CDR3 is TGTGCCAGCAGCTGGGGGGGGGCGGGAACGCACGAGCAGTACTTC. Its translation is CASSWGGAGTHEQYF. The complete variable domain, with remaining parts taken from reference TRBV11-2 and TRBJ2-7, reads EAGVAQSPRYKIIEKRQSVAFWCNPISGHATLYWYQQILGQGPKLLIQFQNNGVVDDSQLPKDRFSAERLKGVDSTLKIQPAKLEDSAVYLCASSWGGAGTHEQYFGPGTRLTVT.

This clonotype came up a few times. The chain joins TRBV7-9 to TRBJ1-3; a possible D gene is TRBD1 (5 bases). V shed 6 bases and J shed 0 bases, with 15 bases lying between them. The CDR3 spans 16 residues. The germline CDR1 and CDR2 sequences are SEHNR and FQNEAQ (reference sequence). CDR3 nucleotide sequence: TGTGCCAGCAGTCCTGACAGTCGATCCTCTGGAAACACCATATATTTT. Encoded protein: CASSPDSRSSGNTIYF.